Described below is a single TCR beta chain sequence and its context. Its antigen is still unknown. The data are from a study of cytomegalovirus exposure and HLA in healthy donors. The PCR ran on 60 Vbeta and 13 Jbeta primers. Clones were read by immunoSEQ multiplex PCR, and TCRdb kept only the in-frame ones, dropping some. In the table there are approximately 140,000 clones, approximately 83% of which are singletons. Study-level findings and limits: In a later analysis, common viral pathogens appeared linked to several of the most significant clusters.

CDR1 is SGHRS, CDR2 YFSETQ, per germline. The V and J ends lost 5 bases and 7 bases respectively, with 10 bases between them. This CDR3 contains 13 residues. Sequencing was done on a sample of PBMCs. This TCR was sampled from a man in his forties in good health and CMV-seropositive. The rearrangement uses TRBV5-1 and TRBJ1-6, with D uncertain. CDR3: CASSSEQNSPLHF. The CDR3 coding sequence is TGCGCCAGCAGTTCCGAACAGAATTCACCCCTCCACTTT.